This T cell receptor beta chain was found in a study of cytomegalovirus exposure and HLA in healthy donors. Study details: An early release of data contained about 85 million unique TCRs, which came from HLA-typed donors.

The CDR3 runs 12 residues. Per germline, CDR1 SQVTM and CDR2 ANQGSEA. With 7 bases clipped from V and 5 bases from J, the junction kept 2 bases outside the gene matches. Points on this clone: Antigen unknown.

Study-wide findings and caveats: Most TCR sequences showed up rarely, but some public TCRs showed up in many donors. In a later analysis, a genetic analysis reported fewer productive-TCR N-insertions in an Asian-associated ancestry cluster than the cohort average.

The study ran its PCR with 60 Vbeta and 13 Jbeta primers. Sequencing was performed with immunoSEQ multiplex PCR; in TCRdb, only in-frame clones are kept and a portion is missing. The sample shows over 100,000 clones, over 60% of them seen only once. Sequencing was performed on PBMCs. The chain has TRBV29-1 and TRBJ2-3; 11 bases fit TRBD1. The TCR sequence derives from a man aged 25-40 years in good health and CMV-seropositive. The DNA of the CDR3 is TGCAGCGCGGACAGGGGGCGAGATACGCAGTATTTT. It yields the protein CSADRGRDTQYF.